A selection of T cell receptor beta chains follows, all from one sample in a study of blood T cell repertoires in COVID-19. Using immunoSEQ multiplex PCR, the repertoire was profiled, and TCRdb retains in-frame clones only, with some absent. The repertoire consists of 100,000 to 150,000 clones, with 60% to 80% occurring once and the leading ten covering 6.5% to 9%. The source material was peripheral blood. These receptors were obtained from a human donor in a cohort sampled during active COVID-19. The CDR3 runs from the conserved cysteine through the conserved F or W. The D gene is left open where the match is weak. Clone size is stated in some rows and not others, as once, few, many or a class when expanded.

CDR3 DNA: TGCAGCGCCCGGGACAGGGACACTGAAGCTTTCTTT
CDR3 protein: CSARDRDTEAFF
clone size: -
D gene: TRBD1
J gene: TRBJ1-1
V gene: TRBV29-1

CDR3 DNA: TGCGCCAGCAGCCAAGAAGGGGGGCCCCAGCATTTT
CDR3 protein: CASSQEGGPQHF
clone size: -
D gene: -
J gene: TRBJ1-5
V gene: TRBV4-1

CDR3 DNA: TGTGCCAGCAGCCTTTCCTCAAGCGGGTACACTGAAGCTTTCTTT
CDR3 protein: CASSLSSSGYTEAFF
clone size: -
D gene: -
J gene: TRBJ1-1
V gene: TRBV7-2

CDR3 DNA: TGTGCCAGCAGATACAACAGGGAATCTGGCTACACCTTC
CDR3 protein: CASRYNRESGYTF
clone size: -
D gene: -
J gene: TRBJ1-2
V gene: TRBV6-5

CDR3 DNA: TGTGCCAGCAGCCAAGATGGAGGGGTGGGAAACACCATATATTTT
CDR3 protein: CASSQDGGVGNTIYF
clone size: -
D gene: -
J gene: TRBJ1-3
V gene: TRBV3-1/TRBV3-2

CDR3 DNA: TGTGCCAGCAGCATGAGAGGGGGCGTCGGCACTGAAGCTTTCTTT
CDR3 protein: CASSMRGGVGTEAFF
clone size: -
D gene: TRBD1
J gene: TRBJ1-1
V gene: TRBV5-6

CDR3 DNA: TGCGCCAGCAGTGAGCCGACAGGAACGGGCTCCTACGAGCAGTACTTC
CDR3 protein: CASSEPTGTGSYEQYF
clone size: -
D gene: -
J gene: TRBJ2-7
V gene: TRBV10-2

CDR3 DNA: TGCGCCAGCAGCTTATTGGACAGTAACTATGGCTACACCTTC
CDR3 protein: CASSLLDSNYGYTF
clone size: -
D gene: -
J gene: TRBJ1-2
V gene: TRBV5-1

CDR3 DNA: TGCAGCGTTCCACACTCAGGGGACTACAATGAGCAGTTCTTC
CDR3 protein: CSVPHSGDYNEQFF
clone size: few
D gene: -
J gene: TRBJ2-1
V gene: TRBV29-1

CDR3 DNA: TGTGCCACCACCTCCGCGACTAGCGGGTTCAATGAGCAGTTCTTC
CDR3 protein: CATTSATSGFNEQFF
clone size: -
D gene: TRBD2
J gene: TRBJ2-1
V gene: TRBV2

CDR3 DNA: TGTGCCAGCAGTTTAGACCCAGTCGGGACAGTCTTCTACGAGCAGTACTTC
CDR3 protein: CASSLDPVGTVFYEQYF
clone size: -
D gene: TRBD1
J gene: TRBJ2-7
V gene: TRBV28

CDR3 DNA: TGTGCCAGCAGTGACAGGGGGGTGACCCAAGAGACCCAGTACTTC
CDR3 protein: CASSDRGVTQETQYF
clone size: -
D gene: -
J gene: TRBJ2-5
V gene: TRBV2

CDR3 DNA: TGTGCCAGCTCACTGAGGAGCTCCTACGAGCAGTACTTC
CDR3 protein: CASSLRSSYEQYF
clone size: -
D gene: -
J gene: TRBJ2-7
V gene: TRBV18

CDR3 DNA: TGTGCCAGCAGTCACCCTGGAGTCTCTGGGGCCAACGTCCTGACTTTC
CDR3 protein: CASSHPGVSGANVLTF
clone size: -
D gene: -
J gene: TRBJ2-6
V gene: TRBV7-2

CDR3 DNA: TGTGCCAGCAGCCTCCTGGGCAGGTCGGAAGAGCAGTACTTC
CDR3 protein: CASSLLGRSEEQYF
clone size: -
D gene: -
J gene: TRBJ2-7
V gene: TRBV11-2

CDR3 DNA: TGTGCCAGCAGCATCCGGACAGGGAAACGCACTGAAGCTTTCTTT
CDR3 protein: CASSIRTGKRTEAFF
clone size: -
D gene: -
J gene: TRBJ1-1
V gene: TRBV21-1

CDR3 DNA: TGTGCCAGCAGCTACCGGACTAGCGGAGGCGAGCAGTACTTC
CDR3 protein: CASSYRTSGGEQYF
clone size: -
D gene: TRBD2
J gene: TRBJ2-7
V gene: TRBV5-4

CDR3 DNA: TGTGCCAGCTCACCATCGACTAGCGGAGAGACCCAGTACTTC
CDR3 protein: CASSPSTSGETQYF
clone size: -
D gene: TRBD2
J gene: TRBJ2-5
V gene: TRBV18

CDR3 DNA: TGTGCCAGCTCGCCGAAGGAGGGAACTGAAGCTTTCTTT
CDR3 protein: CASSPKEGTEAFF
clone size: few
D gene: -
J gene: TRBJ1-1
V gene: TRBV18

CDR3 DNA: TGTGCCAGCATGGCTAGCGGGACCGGGGAGCTGTTTTTT
CDR3 protein: CASMASGTGELFF
clone size: few
D gene: TRBD2
J gene: TRBJ2-2
V gene: TRBV2

CDR3 DNA: TGCGCCAGCAGCTTGGAAGGGGCGTTGGGTGGCTACACCTTC
CDR3 protein: CASSLEGALGGYTF
clone size: -
D gene: -
J gene: TRBJ1-2
V gene: TRBV5-1

CDR3 DNA: TGTGCCAGCAGCAAACCACCACAGTGGGAAAACATTCAGTACTTC
CDR3 protein: CASSKPPQWENIQYF
clone size: -
D gene: -
J gene: TRBJ2-4
V gene: TRBV21-1

CDR3 DNA: TGCAGCGTTGAAGATCGGGCCACTAGCGGGGACAACGAGCAGTACTTC
CDR3 protein: CSVEDRATSGDNEQYF
clone size: -
D gene: TRBD2
J gene: TRBJ2-7
V gene: TRBV29-1

CDR3 DNA: TGTGCCAGCAGTCACAGGGGAGGAGGTCAGCCCCAGCATTTT
CDR3 protein: CASSHRGGGQPQHF
clone size: -
D gene: TRBD1
J gene: TRBJ1-5
V gene: TRBV27

CDR3 DNA: TGTGCCAGTAGCTTACAGGGGGCCAACACTGAAGCTTTCTTT
CDR3 protein: CASSLQGANTEAFF
clone size: -
D gene: TRBD1
J gene: TRBJ1-1
V gene: TRBV19

CDR3 DNA: TGCGCCAGCAGGGCGGGACTAGCGGTGACCTACGAGCAGTACTTC
CDR3 protein: CASRAGLAVTYEQYF
clone size: once
D gene: TRBD2
J gene: TRBJ2-7
V gene: TRBV5-1

CDR3 DNA: TGTGCCAGTAGTATACCCAGGCACCACTATGGCTACACCTTC
CDR3 protein: CASSIPRHHYGYTF
clone size: few
D gene: -
J gene: TRBJ1-2
V gene: TRBV19

CDR3 DNA: TGTGCCAGCACCCAATCGGGGGAGGGGGAAAAACTGTTTTTT
CDR3 protein: CASTQSGEGEKLFF
clone size: -
D gene: -
J gene: TRBJ1-4
V gene: TRBV28

CDR3 DNA: TGTGCCAGCACCCTTCGGGGGGGCTATGGCTACACCTTC
CDR3 protein: CASTLRGGYGYTF
clone size: -
D gene: -
J gene: TRBJ1-2
V gene: TRBV13

CDR3 DNA: TGTGCCAGCTCACCACGTTCGGGAGTTGGCACCGGGGAGCTGTTTTTT
CDR3 protein: CASSPRSGVGTGELFF
clone size: -
D gene: -
J gene: TRBJ2-2
V gene: TRBV18

CDR3 DNA: TGTGCCAGCAGGAGCGGGACAGGTCCCGAGCAGTACTTC
CDR3 protein: CASRSGTGPEQYF
clone size: few
D gene: -
J gene: TRBJ2-7
V gene: TRBV6-5

CDR3 DNA: TGTGCCATCAGTGAGCGAGCGCTCGAGCAGTACTTC
CDR3 protein: CAISERALEQYF
clone size: -
D gene: -
J gene: TRBJ2-7
V gene: TRBV10-3

CDR3 DNA: TGTGCCAGCAGCGTAGGCGGGGGAGCCAGGATTGAGCAGTTCTTC
CDR3 protein: CASSVGGGARIEQFF
clone size: -
D gene: TRBD2
J gene: TRBJ2-1
V gene: TRBV9

CDR3 DNA: TGTGCCAGCAGCTGGGGACAGGGAGGGGGCTACACCTTC
CDR3 protein: CASSWGQGGGYTF
clone size: -
D gene: TRBD1
J gene: TRBJ1-2
V gene: TRBV7-3

CDR3 DNA: TGTGCCAGCAGCTTAGAAGGCGGGAATAACGAGCAGTACTTC
CDR3 protein: CASSLEGGNNEQYF
clone size: -
D gene: -
J gene: TRBJ2-7
V gene: TRBV11-3